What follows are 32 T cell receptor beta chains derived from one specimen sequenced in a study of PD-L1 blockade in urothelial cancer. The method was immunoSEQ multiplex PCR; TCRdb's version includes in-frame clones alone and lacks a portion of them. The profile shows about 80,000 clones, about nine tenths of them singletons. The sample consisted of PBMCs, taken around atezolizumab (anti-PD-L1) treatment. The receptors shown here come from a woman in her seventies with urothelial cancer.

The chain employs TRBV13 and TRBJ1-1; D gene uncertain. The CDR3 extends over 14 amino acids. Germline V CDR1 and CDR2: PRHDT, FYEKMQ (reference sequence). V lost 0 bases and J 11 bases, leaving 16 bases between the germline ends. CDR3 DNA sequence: TGTGCCAGCAGCTTAGGCCTGGACGGGGTAGATGCTTTCTTT. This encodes CASSLGLDGVDAFF.

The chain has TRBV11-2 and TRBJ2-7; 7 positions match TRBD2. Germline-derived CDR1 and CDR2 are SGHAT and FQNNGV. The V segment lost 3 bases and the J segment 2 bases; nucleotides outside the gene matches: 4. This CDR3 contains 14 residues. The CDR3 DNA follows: TGTGCCAGCAGCTTCACTAGCGCCGCCTACGAGCAGTACTTC. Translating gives CASSFTSAAYEQYF.

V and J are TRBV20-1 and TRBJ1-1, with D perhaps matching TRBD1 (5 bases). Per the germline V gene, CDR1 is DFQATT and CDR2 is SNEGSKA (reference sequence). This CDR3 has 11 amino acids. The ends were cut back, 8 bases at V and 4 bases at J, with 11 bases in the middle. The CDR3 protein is CSSAGRTEAFF. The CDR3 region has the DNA TGCAGTAGCGCAGGGCGCACTGAAGCTTTCTTT.

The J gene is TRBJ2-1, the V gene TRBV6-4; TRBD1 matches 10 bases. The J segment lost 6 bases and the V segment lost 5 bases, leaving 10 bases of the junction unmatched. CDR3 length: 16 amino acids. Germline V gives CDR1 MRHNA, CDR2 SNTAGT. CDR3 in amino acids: CASSPGTGDPRNEQFF. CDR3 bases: TGTGCCAGCAGTCCCGGGACAGGGGACCCCCGCAATGAGCAGTTCTTC.

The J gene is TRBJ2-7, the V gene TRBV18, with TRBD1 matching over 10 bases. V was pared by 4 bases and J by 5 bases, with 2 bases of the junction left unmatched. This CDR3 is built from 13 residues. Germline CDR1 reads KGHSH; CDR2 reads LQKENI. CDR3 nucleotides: TGTGCCAGCTCACTGGGACAGGGGAACGAGCAGTACTTC. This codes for CASSLGQGNEQYF. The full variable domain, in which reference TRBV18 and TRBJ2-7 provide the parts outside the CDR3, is NAGVMQNPRHLVRRRGQEARLRCSPMKGHSHVYWYRQLPEEGLKFMVYLQKENIIDESGMPKERFSAEFPKEGPSILRIQQVVRGDSAAYFCASSLGQGNEQYFGPGTRLTVT.

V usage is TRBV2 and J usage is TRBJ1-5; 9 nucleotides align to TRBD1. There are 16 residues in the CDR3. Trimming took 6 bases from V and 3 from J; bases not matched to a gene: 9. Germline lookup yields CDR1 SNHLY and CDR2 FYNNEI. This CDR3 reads CASSATGTGINQPQHF. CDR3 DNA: TGTGCCAGCAGCGCCACCGGGACAGGGATCAATCAGCCCCAGCATTTT.

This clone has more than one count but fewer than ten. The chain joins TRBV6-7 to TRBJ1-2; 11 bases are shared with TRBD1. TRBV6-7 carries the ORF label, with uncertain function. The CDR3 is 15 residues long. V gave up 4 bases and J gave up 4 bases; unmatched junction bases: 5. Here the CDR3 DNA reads TGTGCCAGCAGTTCCCGGACAGGGGGCGGCTATGGCTACACCTTC. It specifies CASSSRTGGGYGYTF.

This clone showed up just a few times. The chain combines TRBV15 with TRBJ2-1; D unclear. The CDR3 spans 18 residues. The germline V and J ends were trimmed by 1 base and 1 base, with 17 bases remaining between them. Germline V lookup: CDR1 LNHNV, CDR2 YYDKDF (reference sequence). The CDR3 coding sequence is TGTGCCACCAGCAGAGGCTCCCCCATGGCGGTATCCTACAATGAGCAGTTCTTC. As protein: CATSRGSPMAVSYNEQFF.

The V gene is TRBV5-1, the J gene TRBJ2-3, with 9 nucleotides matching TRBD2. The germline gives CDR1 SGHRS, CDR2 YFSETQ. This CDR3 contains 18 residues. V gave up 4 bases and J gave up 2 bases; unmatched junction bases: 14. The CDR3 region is CASSREVAGVLYTDTQYF. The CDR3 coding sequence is TGCGCCAGCAGCCGGGAAGTAGCGGGAGTCCTTTACACAGATACGCAGTATTTT.

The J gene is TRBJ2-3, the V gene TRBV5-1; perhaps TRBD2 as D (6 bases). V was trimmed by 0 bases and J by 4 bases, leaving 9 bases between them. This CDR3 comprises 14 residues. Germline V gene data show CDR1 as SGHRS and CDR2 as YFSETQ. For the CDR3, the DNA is TGCGCCAGCAGCTTGGGGAGGGGCTCAGATACGCAGTATTTT. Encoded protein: CASSLGRGSDTQYF.

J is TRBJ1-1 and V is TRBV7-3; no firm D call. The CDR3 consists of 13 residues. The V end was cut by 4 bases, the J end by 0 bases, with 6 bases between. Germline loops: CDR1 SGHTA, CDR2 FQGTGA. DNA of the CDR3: TGTGCCAGCAGCTCACACATGAACACTGAAGCTTTCTTT. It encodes CASSSHMNTEAFF.

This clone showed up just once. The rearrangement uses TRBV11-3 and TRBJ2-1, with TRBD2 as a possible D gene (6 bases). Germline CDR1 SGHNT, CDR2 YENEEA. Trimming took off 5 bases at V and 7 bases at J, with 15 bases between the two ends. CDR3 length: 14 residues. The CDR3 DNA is TGTGCCAGCAGCCCCCAGGGCGGGGTAAATGAGCAGTTCTTC. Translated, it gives CASSPQGGVNEQFF.

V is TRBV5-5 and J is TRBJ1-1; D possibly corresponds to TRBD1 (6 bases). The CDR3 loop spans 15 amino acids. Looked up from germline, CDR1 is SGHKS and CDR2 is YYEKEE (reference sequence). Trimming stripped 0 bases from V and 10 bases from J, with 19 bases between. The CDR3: CASSLVLPTGRGAFF. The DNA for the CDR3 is TGTGCCAGCAGCTTGGTTCTCCCGACAGGTCGAGGAGCTTTCTTT. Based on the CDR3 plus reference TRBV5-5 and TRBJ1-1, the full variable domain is DAGVTQSPTHLIKTRGQQVTLRCSPISGHKSVSWYQQVLGQGPQFIFQYYEKEERGRGNFPDRFSARQFPNYSSELNVNALLLGDSALYLCASSLVLPTGRGAFFGQGTRLTVV.

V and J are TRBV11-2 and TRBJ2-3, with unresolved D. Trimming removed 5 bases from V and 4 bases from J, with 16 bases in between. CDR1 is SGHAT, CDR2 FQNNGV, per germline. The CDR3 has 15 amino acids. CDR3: CASSHPVGVADTQYF. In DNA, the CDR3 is TGTGCCAGCAGCCACCCAGTGGGCGTGGCAGATACGCAGTATTTT.

The CDR3 is CASSPIQLGGGEPQHF. The CDR3 nucleotides read TGTGCCAGCTCACCAATCCAGTTAGGGGGTGGCGAGCCCCAGCATTTT. The chain combines TRBV18 with TRBJ1-5; D may be TRBD1 (6 bases). CDR3 length: 16 amino acids. Germline CDR1 reads KGHSH; CDR2 reads LQKENI. The V and J ends lost 2 bases and 8 bases respectively, with 19 bases between them.

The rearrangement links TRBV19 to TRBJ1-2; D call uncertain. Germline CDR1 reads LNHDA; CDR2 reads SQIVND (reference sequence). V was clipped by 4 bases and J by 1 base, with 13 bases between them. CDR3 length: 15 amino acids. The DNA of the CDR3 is TGTGCCAGTAGTACGGGAACGGTCTATAACTATGGCTACACCTTC. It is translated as CASSTGTVYNYGYTF.

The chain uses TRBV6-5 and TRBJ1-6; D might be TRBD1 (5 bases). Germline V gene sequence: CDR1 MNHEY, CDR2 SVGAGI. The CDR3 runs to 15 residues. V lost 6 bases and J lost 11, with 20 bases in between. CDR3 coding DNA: TGTGCCAGCAGCCGGGCCAGGGTGGTTTCGGCACCCCTCCACTTT. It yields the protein CASSRARVVSAPLHF.

The chain's CDR3 is CAISADTGELFF. The CDR3 DNA follows: TGTGCCATCAGTGCCGACACCGGGGAGCTGTTTTTT. This chain links TRBV10-3 with TRBJ2-2; D is unresolved. Deletions cut 4 bases from V and 3 bases from J, with 3 bases between. Looked up from germline, CDR1 is ENHRY and CDR2 is SYGVKD. The CDR3 is 12 amino acids.

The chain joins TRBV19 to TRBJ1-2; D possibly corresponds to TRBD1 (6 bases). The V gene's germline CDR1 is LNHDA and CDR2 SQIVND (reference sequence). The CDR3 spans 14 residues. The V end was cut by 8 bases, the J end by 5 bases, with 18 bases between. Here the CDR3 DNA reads TGTGCCAGTCTCAACCTAGGGGGAGATTATGGCTACACCTTC. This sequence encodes CASLNLGGDYGYTF.

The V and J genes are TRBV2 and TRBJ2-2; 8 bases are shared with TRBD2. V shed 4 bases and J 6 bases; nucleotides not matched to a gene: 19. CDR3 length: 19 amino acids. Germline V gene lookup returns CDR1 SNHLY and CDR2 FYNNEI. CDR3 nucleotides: TGTGCCAGCAGTGCAGGCAGTGAAAGCACCGGGGGGGTCCCCGGGGAGCTGTTTTTT. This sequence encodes CASSAGSESTGGVPGELFF.

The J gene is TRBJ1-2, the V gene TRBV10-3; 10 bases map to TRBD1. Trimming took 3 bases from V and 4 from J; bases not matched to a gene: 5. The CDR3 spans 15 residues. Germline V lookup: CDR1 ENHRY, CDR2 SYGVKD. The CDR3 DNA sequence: TGTGCCATCAGTGACGGACAGGGGGTCCTCTATGGCTACACCTTC. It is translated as CAISDGQGVLYGYTF.

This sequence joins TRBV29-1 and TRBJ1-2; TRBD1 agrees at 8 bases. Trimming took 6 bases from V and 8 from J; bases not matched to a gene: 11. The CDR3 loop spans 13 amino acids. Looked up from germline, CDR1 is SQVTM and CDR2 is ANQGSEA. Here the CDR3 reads CSVKIRTGNGYTF. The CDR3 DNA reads TGCAGCGTCAAGATAAGGACAGGGAACGGCTACACCTTC.

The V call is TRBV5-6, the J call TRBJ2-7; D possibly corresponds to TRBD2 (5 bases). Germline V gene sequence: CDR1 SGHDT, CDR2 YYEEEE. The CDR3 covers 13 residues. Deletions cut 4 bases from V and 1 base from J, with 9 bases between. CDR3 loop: CASSRAVSYEQYF. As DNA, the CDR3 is TGTGCCAGCAGCCGAGCGGTTTCCTACGAGCAGTACTTC. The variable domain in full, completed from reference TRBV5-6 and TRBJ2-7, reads DAGVTQSPTHLIKTRGQQVTLRCSPKSGHDTVSWYQQALGQGPQFIFQYYEEEERQRGNFPDRFSGHQFPNYSSELNVNALLLGDSALYLCASSRAVSYEQYFGPGTRLTVT.

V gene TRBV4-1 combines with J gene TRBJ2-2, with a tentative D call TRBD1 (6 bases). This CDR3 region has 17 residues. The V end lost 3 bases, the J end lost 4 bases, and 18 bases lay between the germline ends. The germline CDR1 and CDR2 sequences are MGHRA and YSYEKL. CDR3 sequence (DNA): TGCGCCAGCAGCCAGGGGTCCATGGGGGCGGGCACCGGGGAGCTGTTTTTT. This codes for CASSQGSMGAGTGELFF.

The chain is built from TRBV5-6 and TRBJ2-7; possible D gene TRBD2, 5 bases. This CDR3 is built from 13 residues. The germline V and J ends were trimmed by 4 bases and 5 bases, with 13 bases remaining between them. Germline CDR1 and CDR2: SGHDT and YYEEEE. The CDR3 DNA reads TGTGCCAGCAGCCTAACTAGTATCCACGAGCAGTACTTC. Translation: CASSLTSIHEQYF.

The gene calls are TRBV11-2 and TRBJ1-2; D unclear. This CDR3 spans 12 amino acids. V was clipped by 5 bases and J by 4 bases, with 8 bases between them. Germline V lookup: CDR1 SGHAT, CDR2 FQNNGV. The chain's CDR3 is CASSPQIYGYTF. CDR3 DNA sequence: TGTGCCAGCAGCCCCCAGATCTATGGCTACACCTTC.

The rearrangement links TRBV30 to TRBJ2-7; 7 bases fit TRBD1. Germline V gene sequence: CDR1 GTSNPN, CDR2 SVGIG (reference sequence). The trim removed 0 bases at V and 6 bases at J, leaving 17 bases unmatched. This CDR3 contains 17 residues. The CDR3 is CAWSVHFGELTGPEQYF. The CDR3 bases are TGTGCCTGGAGTGTACATTTTGGAGAGTTGACAGGGCCCGAGCAGTACTTC.

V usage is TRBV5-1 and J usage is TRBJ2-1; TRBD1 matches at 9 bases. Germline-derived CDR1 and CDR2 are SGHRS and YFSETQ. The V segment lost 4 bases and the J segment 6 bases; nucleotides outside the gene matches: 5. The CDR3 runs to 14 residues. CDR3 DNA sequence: TGCGCCAGCAGCCCGGGGGACAGGGTCAATGAGCAGTTCTTC. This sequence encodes CASSPGDRVNEQFF. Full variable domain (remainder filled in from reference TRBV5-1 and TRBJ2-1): KAGVTQTPRYLIKTRGQQVTLSCSPISGHRSVSWYQQTPGQGLQFLFEYFSETQRNKGNFPGRFSGRQFSNSRSEMNVSTLELGDSALYLCASSPGDRVNEQFFGPGTRLTVL.

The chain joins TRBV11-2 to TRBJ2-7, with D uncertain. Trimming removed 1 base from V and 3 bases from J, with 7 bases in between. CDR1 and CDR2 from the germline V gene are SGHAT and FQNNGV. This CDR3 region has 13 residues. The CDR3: CASSLGQDYEQYF. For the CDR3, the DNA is TGTGCCAGCAGCTTAGGGCAGGACTACGAGCAGTACTTC. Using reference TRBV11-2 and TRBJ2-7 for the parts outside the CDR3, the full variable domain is EAGVAQSPRYKIIEKRQSVAFWCNPISGHATLYWYQQILGQGPKLLIQFQNNGVVDDSQLPKDRFSAERLKGVDSTLKIQPAKLEDSAVYLCASSLGQDYEQYFGPGTRLTVT.

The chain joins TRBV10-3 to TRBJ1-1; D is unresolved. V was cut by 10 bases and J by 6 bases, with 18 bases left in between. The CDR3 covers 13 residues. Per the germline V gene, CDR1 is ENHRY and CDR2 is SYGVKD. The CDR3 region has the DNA TGTGCCACCCGGGTGTCGGGGAGTGCTGAAGCTTTCTTT. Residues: CATRVSGSAEAFF.

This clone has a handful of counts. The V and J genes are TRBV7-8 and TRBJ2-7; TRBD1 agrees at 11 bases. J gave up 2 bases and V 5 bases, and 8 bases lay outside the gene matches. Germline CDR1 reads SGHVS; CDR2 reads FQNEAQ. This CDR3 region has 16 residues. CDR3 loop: CASSVTRGQGAYEQYF. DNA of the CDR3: TGTGCCAGCAGCGTTACCAGGGGACAGGGGGCCTACGAGCAGTACTTC.

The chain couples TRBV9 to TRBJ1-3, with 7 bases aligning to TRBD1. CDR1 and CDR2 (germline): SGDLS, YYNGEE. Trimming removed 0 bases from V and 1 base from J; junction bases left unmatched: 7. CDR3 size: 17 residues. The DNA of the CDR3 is TGTGCCAGCAGCGTAGGTCCTCCGGGACAGTCTGGAAACACCATATATTTT. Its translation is CASSVGPPGQSGNTIYF.